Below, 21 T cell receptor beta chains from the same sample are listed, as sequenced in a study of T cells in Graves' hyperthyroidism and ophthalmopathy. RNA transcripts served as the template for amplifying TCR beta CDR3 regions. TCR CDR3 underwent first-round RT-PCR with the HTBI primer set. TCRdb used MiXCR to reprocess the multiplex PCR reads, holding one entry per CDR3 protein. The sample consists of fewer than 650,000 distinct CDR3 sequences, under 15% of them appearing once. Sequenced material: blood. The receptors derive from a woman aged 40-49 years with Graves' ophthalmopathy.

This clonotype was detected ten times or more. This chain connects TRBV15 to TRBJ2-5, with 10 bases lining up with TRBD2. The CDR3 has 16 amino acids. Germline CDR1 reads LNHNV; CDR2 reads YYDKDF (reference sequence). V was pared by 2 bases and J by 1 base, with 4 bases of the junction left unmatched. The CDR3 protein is CATSRSLAGAQETQYF. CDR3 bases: TGTGCCACCAGCAGAAGCCTAGCGGGAGCCCAAGAGACCCAGTACTTC.

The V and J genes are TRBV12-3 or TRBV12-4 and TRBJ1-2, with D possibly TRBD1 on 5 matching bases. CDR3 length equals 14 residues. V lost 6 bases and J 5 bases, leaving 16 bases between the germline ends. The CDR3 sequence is CASSRPGLQYGYTF. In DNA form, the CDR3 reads TGTGCCAGCAGCCGCCCGGGACTGCAGTATGGCTACACCTTC.

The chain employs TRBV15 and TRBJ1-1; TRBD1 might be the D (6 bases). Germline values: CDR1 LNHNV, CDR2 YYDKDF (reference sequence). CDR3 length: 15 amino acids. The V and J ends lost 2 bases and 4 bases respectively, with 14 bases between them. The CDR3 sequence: CATSRKVTGLTEAFF. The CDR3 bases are TGTGCCACCAGCAGAAAGGTTACAGGGCTCACTGAAGCTTTCTTT.

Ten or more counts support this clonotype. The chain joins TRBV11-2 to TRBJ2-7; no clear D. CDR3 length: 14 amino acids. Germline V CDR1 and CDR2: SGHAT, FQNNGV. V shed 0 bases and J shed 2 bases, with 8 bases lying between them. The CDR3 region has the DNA TGTGCCAGCAGCTTAGATCACGCCACCTACGAGCAGTACTTC. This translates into CASSLDHATYEQYF.

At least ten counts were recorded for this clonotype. The CDR3: CASSQTRALAKNIQYF. CDR3 coding DNA: TGTGCCAGCAGCCAAACTAGGGCCTTAGCCAAAAACATTCAGTACTTC. V and J are TRBV4-2 and TRBJ2-4; weak D call: TRBD2 (5 bases). Trimming removed 2 bases at V and 0 bases at J, with 11 bases between. The CDR3 totals 16 residues. Per the germline V gene, CDR1 is LGHNA and CDR2 is YNFKEQ.

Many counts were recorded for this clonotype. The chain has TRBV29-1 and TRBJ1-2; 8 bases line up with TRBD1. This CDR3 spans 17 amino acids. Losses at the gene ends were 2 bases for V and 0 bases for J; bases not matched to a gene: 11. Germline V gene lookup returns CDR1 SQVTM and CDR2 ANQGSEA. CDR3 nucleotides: TGCAGCGTTGAATTTTCCAGGGGGCGGGGGGCTAACTATGGCTACACCTTC. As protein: CSVEFSRGRGANYGYTF.

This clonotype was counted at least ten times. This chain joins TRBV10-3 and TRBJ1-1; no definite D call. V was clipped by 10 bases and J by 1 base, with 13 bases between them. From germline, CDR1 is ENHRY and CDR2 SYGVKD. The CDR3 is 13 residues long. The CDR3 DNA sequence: TGTGCCACAATGGGTCAGTCGAACACTGAAGCTTTCTTT. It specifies CATMGQSNTEAFF.

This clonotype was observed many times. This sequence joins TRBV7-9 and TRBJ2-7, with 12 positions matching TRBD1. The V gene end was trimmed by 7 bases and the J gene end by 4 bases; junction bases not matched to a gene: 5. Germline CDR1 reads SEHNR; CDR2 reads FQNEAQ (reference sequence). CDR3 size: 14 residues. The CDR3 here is CASTKGQGAYEQYF. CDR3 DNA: TGTGCCAGCACCAAGGGACAGGGGGCTTACGAGCAGTACTTC. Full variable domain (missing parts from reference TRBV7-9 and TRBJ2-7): DTGVSQNPRHKITKRGQNVTFRCDPISEHNRLYWYRQTLGQGPEFLTYFQNEAQLEKSRLLSDRFSAERPKGSFSTLEIQRTEQGDSAMYLCASTKGQGAYEQYFGPGTRLTVT.

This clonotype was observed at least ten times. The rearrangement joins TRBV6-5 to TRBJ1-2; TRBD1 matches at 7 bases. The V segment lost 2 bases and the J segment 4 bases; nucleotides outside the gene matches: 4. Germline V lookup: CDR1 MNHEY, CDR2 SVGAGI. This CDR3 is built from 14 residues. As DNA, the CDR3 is TGTGCCAGCAGTTACAGGGGGCGCGGCTATGGCTACACCTTC. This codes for CASSYRGRGYGYTF.

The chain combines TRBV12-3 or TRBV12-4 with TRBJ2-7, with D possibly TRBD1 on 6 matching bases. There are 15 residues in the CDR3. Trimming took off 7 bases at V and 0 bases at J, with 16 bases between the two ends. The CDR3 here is CASTPGQSSSYEQYF. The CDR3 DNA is TGTGCCAGCACCCCCGGACAGAGCAGCTCCTACGAGCAGTACTTC.

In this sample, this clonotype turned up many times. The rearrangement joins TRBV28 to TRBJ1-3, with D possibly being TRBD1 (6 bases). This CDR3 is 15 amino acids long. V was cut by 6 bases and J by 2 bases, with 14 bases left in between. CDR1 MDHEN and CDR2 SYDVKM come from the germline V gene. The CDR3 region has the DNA TGTGCCAGCAGACCTGACGCAGGGGCTGGAAACACCATATATTTT. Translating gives CASRPDAGAGNTIYF.

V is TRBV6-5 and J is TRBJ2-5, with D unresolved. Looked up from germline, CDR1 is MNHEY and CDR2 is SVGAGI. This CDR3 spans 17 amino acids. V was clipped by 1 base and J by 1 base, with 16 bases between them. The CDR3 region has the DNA TGTGCCAGCAGTTACTTTAGGGCATACTCACCCCAAGAGACCCAGTACTTC. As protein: CASSYFRAYSPQETQYF.

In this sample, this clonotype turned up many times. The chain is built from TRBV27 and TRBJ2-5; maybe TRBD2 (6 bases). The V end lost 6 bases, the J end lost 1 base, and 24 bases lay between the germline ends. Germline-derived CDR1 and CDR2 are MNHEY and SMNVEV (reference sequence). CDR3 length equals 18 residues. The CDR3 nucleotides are TGTGCCAGCAGCCCTCTACGGTTCTGGAGCGGGCCCCAAGAGACCCAGTACTTC. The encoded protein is CASSPLRFWSGPQETQYF.

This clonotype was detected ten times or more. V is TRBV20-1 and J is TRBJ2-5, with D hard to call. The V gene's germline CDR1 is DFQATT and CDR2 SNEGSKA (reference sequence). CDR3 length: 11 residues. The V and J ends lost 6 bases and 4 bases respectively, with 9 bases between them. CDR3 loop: CSAEYGETQYF. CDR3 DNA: TGCAGTGCCGAGTATGGAGAGACCCAGTACTTC.

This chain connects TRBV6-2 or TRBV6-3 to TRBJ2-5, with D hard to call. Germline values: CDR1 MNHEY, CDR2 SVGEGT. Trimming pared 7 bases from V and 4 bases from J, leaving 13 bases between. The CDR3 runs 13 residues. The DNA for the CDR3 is TGTGCCAGCAATCAACTCGGCGGAGAGACCCAGTACTTC. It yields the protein CASNQLGGETQYF.

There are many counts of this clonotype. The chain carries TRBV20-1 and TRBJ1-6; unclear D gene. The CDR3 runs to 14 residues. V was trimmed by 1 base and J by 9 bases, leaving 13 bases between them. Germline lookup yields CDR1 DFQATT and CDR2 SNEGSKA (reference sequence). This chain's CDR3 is CSARGAASASPLHF. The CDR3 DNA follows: TGCAGTGCTAGAGGAGCAGCTTCAGCTTCACCCCTCCACTTT.

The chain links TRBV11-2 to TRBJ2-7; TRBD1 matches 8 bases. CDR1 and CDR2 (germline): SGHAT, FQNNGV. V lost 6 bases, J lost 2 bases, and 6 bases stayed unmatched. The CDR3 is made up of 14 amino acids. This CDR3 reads CASSWTGITYEQYF. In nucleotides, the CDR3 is TGTGCCAGCAGTTGGACAGGGATCACCTACGAGCAGTACTTC.

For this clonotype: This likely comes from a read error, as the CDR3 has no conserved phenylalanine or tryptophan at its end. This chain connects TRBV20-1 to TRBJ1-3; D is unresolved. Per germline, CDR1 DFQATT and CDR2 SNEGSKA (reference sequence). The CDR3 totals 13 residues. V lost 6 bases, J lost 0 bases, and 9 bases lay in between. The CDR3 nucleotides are TGCAGTGCCCGTAGCTCCTCTGGAAACACCATATATTAT. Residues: CSARSSSGNTIYY.

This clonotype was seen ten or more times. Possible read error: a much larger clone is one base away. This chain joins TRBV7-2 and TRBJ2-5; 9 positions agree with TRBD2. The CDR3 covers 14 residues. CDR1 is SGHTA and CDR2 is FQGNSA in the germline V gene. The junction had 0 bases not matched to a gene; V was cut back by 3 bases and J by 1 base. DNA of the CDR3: TGTGCCAGCAGCTTTAGCGGGAGCCAAGAGACCCAGTACTTC. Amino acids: CASSFSGSQETQYF.

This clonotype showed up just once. CDR3 region: CASSPSAGVDYGYTF. CDR3 DNA sequence: TGTGCCAGCTCACCATCAGCAGGGGTTGACTATGGCTACACCTTC. The chain links TRBV18 to TRBJ1-2; D perhaps matches TRBD1 (6 bases). Looked up from germline, CDR1 is KGHSH and CDR2 is LQKENI. V was pared by 2 bases and J by 3 bases, with 13 bases between. The CDR3 length is 15 residues.

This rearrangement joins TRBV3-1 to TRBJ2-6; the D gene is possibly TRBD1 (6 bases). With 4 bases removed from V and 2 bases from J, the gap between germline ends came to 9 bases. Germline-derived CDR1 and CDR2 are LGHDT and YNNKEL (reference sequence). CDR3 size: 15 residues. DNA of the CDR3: TGTGCCAGCAGCCCAGGGGACCCTGGGGCCAACGTCCTGACTTTC. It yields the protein CASSPGDPGANVLTF.